The 21 T cell receptor beta chains listed next were all sequenced from one sample in a study of technical replicates of blood from a few donors. The repertoire was sequenced with immunoSEQ multiplex PCR; TCRdb's copy has only in-frame clones and lacks some. The data hold under 90,000 clones, with roughly 94% observed a single time. What was sequenced was T cells isolated from PBMCs. These receptors originate from a human donor in good health.

V is TRBV2 and J is TRBJ2-7, with 7 bases aligning to TRBD1. V dropped 10 bases and J dropped 5; count of bases not matched to a gene: 14. Germline CDR1 and CDR2: SNHLY and FYNNEI. The CDR3 consists of 14 residues. CDR3 nucleotides: TGTGCCAAACGGGACAGCCCGGGCCGAAACGAGCAGTACTTC. Protein product: CAKRDSPGRNEQYF.

The V gene is TRBV19, the J gene TRBJ2-7; 7 positions match TRBD1. V shed 6 bases and J 2 bases; nucleotides not matched to a gene: 7. The CDR3 loop spans 14 amino acids. From germline, CDR1 is LNHDA and CDR2 SQIVND (reference sequence). For the CDR3, the DNA is TGTGCCAGTAGCCCGACAGGGAACCCCTACGAGCAGTACTTC. This sequence encodes CASSPTGNPYEQYF.

The rearrangement links TRBV5-1 to TRBJ1-1, with a possible D match to TRBD1 (6 bases). V lost 1 base and J 6 bases, leaving 16 bases between the germline ends. CDR1 SGHRS and CDR2 YFSETQ come from the germline V gene. The CDR3 has 15 amino acids. CDR3: CASSLRGPGGAEAFF. The CDR3 DNA reads as TGCGCCAGCAGCTTGCGGGGGCCCGGGGGGGCTGAAGCTTTCTTT.

This rearrangement joins TRBV2 to TRBJ2-3, with 7 bases that match TRBD2. J lost 4 bases, V lost 4 bases, and 8 bases had no gene match. The CDR3 consists of 15 residues. Germline CDR1 reads SNHLY; CDR2 reads FYNNEI. The CDR3 nucleotides are TGTGCCAGCAGTGTAAGTGGGAGGGCCCCAGATACGCAGTATTTT. This codes for CASSVSGRAPDTQYF.

The chain uses TRBV1 and TRBJ2-7; the listed D gene, TRBD2, was not tested against the DNA. TRBV1 is noted as a pseudogene. There are 11 residues in the CDR3. CDR3 DNA: TGCACCAGCAGCCTCGGGACTTCTCAGTACTTC. Protein: CTSSLGTSQYF.

The chain has TRBV14 and TRBJ2-1; 8 bases agree with TRBD1. The germline V gene encodes CDR1 SGHDN and CDR2 FVKESK. The CDR3 sequence is 16 residues long. The ends lost 4 bases at V and 0 bases at J; junction bases unmatched: 5. The CDR3 region is CASSRDRWSSYNEQFF. CDR3 in DNA: TGTGCCAGCAGCCGGGACAGGTGGAGCTCCTACAATGAGCAGTTCTTC.

In DNA, the CDR3 is TGTGCCAGCTCAATGACCGGGACAGGGAAAGAGACCCAGTACTTC. This gives the protein CASSMTGTGKETQYF. The V call is TRBV18, the J call TRBJ2-5; TRBD1 agrees at 9 bases. Germline loops: CDR1 KGHSH, CDR2 LQKENI. The CDR3 contains 15 residues. Germline trimming cut 5 bases from V and 3 bases from J; bases unmatched to any gene: 7.

This chain uses TRBV4-2 with TRBJ2-1, with D perhaps matching TRBD2 (5 bases). CDR1 and CDR2 from the germline V gene are LGHNA and YNFKEQ. Trimming cost V 1 base and J 14 bases, with 15 bases left between them. The CDR3 covers 13 residues. The CDR3 coding sequence is TGTGCCAGCAGCCAAGGTCTTACGTGGGAGAAGTTCTTC. Amino acid sequence: CASSQGLTWEKFF.

The V gene is TRBV4-1, the J gene TRBJ2-1; D perhaps matches TRBD1 (5 bases). V gave up 4 bases and J gave up 0 bases, with 22 bases separating them. Germline V lookup: CDR1 MGHRA, CDR2 YSYEKL. The CDR3 spans 19 residues. CDR3: CASSPSGQGAPSSYNEQFF. CDR3 DNA: TGCGCCAGCAGCCCATCCGGCCAGGGCGCCCCGAGCTCCTACAATGAGCAGTTCTTC.

The chain uses TRBV2 and TRBJ1-1; 7 positions agree with TRBD1. Per the germline V gene, CDR1 is SNHLY and CDR2 is FYNNEI. V was clipped by 10 bases and J by 2 bases; unmatched bases: 19. This CDR3 contains 17 residues. The DNA for the CDR3 is TGTGCCATCCCATCAAGGGGGCAGGCTGGTTTAAACACTGAAGCTTTCTTT. Amino acid sequence: CAIPSRGQAGLNTEAFF.

The chain has TRBV2 and TRBJ2-5, with D possibly being TRBD1 (6 bases). In germline, CDR1 is SNHLY, CDR2 FYNNEI. The CDR3 totals 14 residues. V lost 3 bases, J lost 3 bases, and 11 bases lay in between. The CDR3 DNA follows: TGTGCCAGCAGTGAGGGGTCAGGGGAAGAGACCCAGTACTTC. Its translation: CASSEGSGEETQYF.

This chain links TRBV14 with TRBJ2-1; D not resolved. The V and J ends lost 0 bases and 2 bases respectively, with 11 bases between them. CDR3 size: 16 residues. Germline CDR1 is SGHDN and CDR2 is FVKESK. CDR3 bases: TGTGCCAGCAGCCAAGATTCGTGGCGGACCTACAATGAGCAGTTCTTC. Translated, it gives CASSQDSWRTYNEQFF.

V and J are TRBV5-4 and TRBJ2-7, with TRBD2 identical over 11 bases. The length of the CDR3 is 13 residues. Germline V gene sequence: CDR1 SGHNT, CDR2 YYREEE (reference sequence). The trim removed 5 bases at V and 5 bases at J, leaving 3 bases unmatched. In DNA form, the CDR3 reads TGTGCCAGCAGGGGGGGACTAGCGGACGAGCAGTACTTC. Protein product: CASRGGLADEQYF. The full variable domain, its missing parts supplied by reference TRBV5-4 and TRBJ2-7, is ETGVTQSPTHLIKTRGQQVTLRCSSQSGHNTVSWYQQALGQGPQFIFQYYREEENGRGNFPPRFSGLQFPNYSSELNVNALELDDSALYLCASRGGLADEQYFGPGTRLTVT.

The chain is built from TRBV6-5 and TRBJ1-5; 7 nucleotides align to TRBD1. Germline trimming cut 8 bases from V and 0 bases from J; bases unmatched to any gene: 7. Germline-derived CDR1 and CDR2 are MNHEY and SVGAGI. This CDR3 is built from 15 residues. CDR3 protein: CASQGGLDSNQPQHF. DNA for the CDR3: TGTGCCAGCCAGGGGGGTTTGGATAGCAATCAGCCCCAGCATTTT.

This chain's CDR3 is CASTNQQGARAEAFF. CDR3 nucleotide sequence: TGTGCCAGCACCAACCAACAGGGGGCTAGGGCTGAAGCTTTCTTT. The V call is TRBV10-3, the J call TRBJ1-1, with 9 bases lining up with TRBD1. V gave up 10 bases and J gave up 6 bases; unmatched junction bases: 15. The CDR3 contains 15 residues. Germline assignment: CDR1 ENHRY and CDR2 SYGVKD.

V is TRBV5-6 and J is TRBJ1-1, with TRBD1 identical over 11 bases. Per germline, CDR1 SGHDT and CDR2 YYEEEE. The CDR3 consists of 16 residues. The ends lost 2 bases at V and 11 bases at J; junction bases unmatched: 14. CDR3 nucleotide sequence: TGTGCCAGCAGCTTAGGGACAGGGGGAGTTTGGATCGAGGCTTTCTTT. Protein: CASSLGTGGVWIEAFF.

This chain joins TRBV9 and TRBJ2-2, with 8 bases identical to TRBD2. The CDR3 has 18 residues. After removal of 0 bases from V and 7 bases from J, the junction contained 14 bases not matched to a gene. From germline, CDR1 is SGDLS and CDR2 YYNGEE. The CDR3 sequence: CASSVVSIGGGRIGELFF. Here the CDR3 DNA reads TGTGCCAGCAGCGTAGTTTCAATCGGGGGCGGGAGGATCGGGGAGCTGTTTTTT.

The chain couples TRBV10-1 to TRBJ1-3; no clear D gene. This CDR3 comprises 14 residues. The germline V and J ends were trimmed by 5 bases and 0 bases, with 8 bases remaining between them. CDR1 is WNHNN and CDR2 is SYGVQD in the germline V gene (reference sequence). The CDR3 loop is CASSPMRSGNTIYF. The CDR3 DNA reads as TGCGCCAGCAGTCCGATGCGCTCTGGAAACACCATATATTTT.

The chain couples TRBV5-1 to TRBJ2-5; D is ambiguous. Per the germline V gene, CDR1 is SGHRS and CDR2 is YFSETQ. Between the trimmed V and J ends, which lost 10 bases and 2 bases, there was a span of 9 bases. The CDR3 is made up of 11 amino acids. In nucleotides, the CDR3 is TGCGCCTCTTACAGTCAAGAGACCCAGTACTTC. It codes for CASYSQETQYF.

This clone was detected once. The chain couples TRBV28 to TRBJ1-5, with no clear D. V lost 3 bases and J lost 2, with 14 bases in between. This CDR3 comprises 16 residues. CDR1 and CDR2 (germline): MDHEN, SYDVKM. The CDR3 DNA reads as TGTGCCAGCAGTTTCCGTGGAGTTGGTGGCAATCAGCCCCAGCATTTT. It codes for CASSFRGVGGNQPQHF.

V is TRBV29-1 and J is TRBJ2-7; 11 bases are a match to TRBD2. Germline V lookup: CDR1 SQVTM, CDR2 ANQGSEA. The CDR3 has 13 amino acids. The ends lost 3 bases at V and 3 bases at J; junction bases unmatched: 1. CDR3 sequence: CSVETSGNYEQYF. The CDR3 DNA sequence: TGCAGCGTTGAGACTAGCGGGAACTACGAGCAGTACTTC.